The 27 T cell receptor beta chains given below trace back to one sample, sequenced in a study of blood T cell repertoires in COVID-19. Assay: immunoSEQ multiplex PCR; the TCRdb copy retains only in-frame clones and omits some. The sample has roughly 220,000 clones, 84% seen once; the top ten hold 5.1%. Source material: peripheral blood. These receptors all come from an older woman who had recovered from COVID-19.

The CDR3 sequence is CASSEAGRDQPQHF. CDR3 nucleotide sequence: TGTGCCAGCAGTGAAGCAGGGAGGGATCAGCCCCAGCATTTT. J is TRBJ1-5 and V is TRBV6-1; D not certain. This CDR3 is 14 amino acids long. Trimming cost V 0 bases and J 5 bases, with 8 bases left between them. CDR1 and CDR2 (germline): MNHNS, SASEGT.

The J gene is TRBJ1-2, the V gene TRBV4-1; a weak D match, TRBD1 (6 bases). This CDR3 has 15 amino acids. The V end was cut by 4 bases, the J end by 3 bases, with 15 bases between. Germline V gives CDR1 MGHRA, CDR2 YSYEKL. The CDR3, as DNA: TGCGCCAGCAGCCCCGGGACACTATTCGACTATGGCTACACCTTC. As protein: CASSPGTLFDYGYTF.

This chain joins TRBV13 and TRBJ2-3; D is undetermined. V shed 5 bases and J shed 4 bases, with 7 bases lying between them. Germline CDR1 is PRHDT and CDR2 is FYEKMQ (reference sequence). The CDR3 covers 12 residues. The CDR3 spells CASSPLADTQYF. The CDR3 coding sequence is TGTGCCAGCAGCCCCCTCGCAGATACGCAGTATTTT. The variable domain in full, completed from reference TRBV13 and TRBJ2-3, reads AAGVIQSPRHLIKEKRETATLKCYPIPRHDTVYWYQQGPGQDPQFLISFYEKMQSDKGSIPDRFSAQQFSDYHSELNMSSLELGDSALYFCASSPLADTQYFGPGTRLTVL.

The chain employs TRBV2 and TRBJ2-5, with 13 bases fitting TRBD2. Germline V lookup: CDR1 SNHLY, CDR2 FYNNEI. V shed 6 bases, J shed 5 bases, and the junction held 0 bases outside the gene matches. This CDR3 has 13 amino acids. DNA of the CDR3: TGTGCCAGCAGGACTAGCGGGGGGGAGACCCAGTACTTC. It encodes CASRTSGGETQYF.

The chain couples TRBV6-4 to TRBJ1-2; D is uncertain. This CDR3 is built from 11 residues. Germline assignment: CDR1 MRHNA and CDR2 SNTAGT. Trimming left V 0 bases short and J 8 bases short, with 4 bases between. The CDR3 here is CASSDSRGYTF. The CDR3 DNA reads TGTGCCAGCAGTGACTCTCGGGGCTACACCTTC.

This chain links TRBV10-3 with TRBJ1-1; D is perhaps TRBD1 (5 bases). CDR1 and CDR2 from the germline V gene are ENHRY and SYGVKD. Trimming shortened V by 3 bases and J by 0 bases, and 5 bases separated the two germline ends. The CDR3 runs to 13 residues. In DNA, the CDR3 is TGTGCCATCAGTGAAGGGGTGAACACTGAAGCTTTCTTT. Protein: CAISEGVNTEAFF.

This clone was recorded once. The chain couples TRBV7-3 to TRBJ2-2, with 9 bases lining up with TRBD1. This CDR3 comprises 15 residues. Germline CDR1 reads SGHTA; CDR2 reads FQGTGA. Losses at the gene ends were 2 bases for V and 5 bases for J; bases not matched to a gene: 3. The CDR3 DNA reads TGTGCCAGCAGCTTAGTACAGGGGGCGACCGGGGAGCTGTTTTTT. Its protein is CASSLVQGATGELFF.

This clone was observed once. This rearrangement joins TRBV5-1 to TRBJ1-1; 11 bases fit TRBD1. J gave up 4 bases and V 4 bases, and 6 bases lay outside the gene matches. The CDR3 length is 15 residues. CDR1 is SGHRS, CDR2 YFSETQ, per germline. DNA of the CDR3: TGCGCCAGCAGCATGGACAGGGGGCCGGGCACTGAAGCTTTCTTT. Amino acids: CASSMDRGPGTEAFF.

The V call is TRBV6-1, the J call TRBJ1-2, with 10 bases fitting TRBD1. The CDR3 has 15 residues. The trim removed 2 bases at V and 5 bases at J, leaving 5 bases unmatched. Germline CDR1 is MNHNS and CDR2 is SASEGT. CDR3 loop: CASSEFWTGGYGYTF. The DNA for the CDR3 is TGTGCCAGCAGTGAATTTTGGACAGGGGGGTATGGCTACACCTTC.

This clone was detected once. The gene calls are TRBV30 and TRBJ1-6; 11 nucleotides line up with TRBD1. Germline loops: CDR1 GTSNPN, CDR2 SVGIG (reference sequence). Trimming at V came to 1 base and at J to 8 bases, leaving 4 bases not matched to a gene. This CDR3 is 15 amino acids long. The CDR3 DNA follows: TGTGCCTGGAGTGCAGGACAGGGGGCGGATTCACCCCTCCACTTT. Its protein is CAWSAGQGADSPLHF.

The table lists this clone with a count of one. The chain employs TRBV3-1 (or the pseudogene TRBV3-2) and TRBJ2-5; 9 positions match TRBD1. With V trimmed by 3 bases and J by 4 bases, 6 bases remained unmatched. The CDR3 extends over 15 amino acids. From germline, CDR1 is LGHDT and CDR2 YNNKEL (reference sequence). CDR3 sequence: CASSHRTGEGETQYF. The CDR3 DNA reads as TGTGCCAGCAGCCACCGGACAGGGGAGGGAGAGACCCAGTACTTC.

About this clone: Other DNA sequences from this sample encode an identical CDR3 as well. The chain joins TRBV7-2 to TRBJ2-5; D is possibly TRBD1 (6 bases). Trimming took off 3 bases at V and 5 bases at J, with 10 bases between the two ends. Germline lookup yields CDR1 SGHTA and CDR2 FQGNSA. The CDR3 has 13 residues. CDR3 amino acids: CASSLGRGETQYF. CDR3 nucleotides: TGTGCCAGCAGCTTGGGCAGGGGTGAGACCCAGTACTTC.

V is TRBV12-3 or TRBV12-4 and J is TRBJ2-2; D is undetermined. The V gene lost 9 bases and the J gene lost 0 bases, with 5 bases spanning the gap. This CDR3 has 12 amino acids. DNA of the CDR3: TGTGCCAGTGGAGCGAACACCGGGGAGCTGTTTTTT. Its translation is CASGANTGELFF.

CDR3 protein: CASSLGQSNEQYF. The CDR3 region has the DNA TGCGCCAGCAGCTTGGGACAGTCCAACGAGCAGTACTTC. The chain joins TRBV5-1 to TRBJ2-7; a possible D gene is TRBD1 (5 bases). V was pared by 0 bases and J by 5 bases, with 9 bases between. Germline V gene data show CDR1 as SGHRS and CDR2 as YFSETQ. The CDR3 runs 13 residues.

The V and J genes are TRBV2 and TRBJ2-3, with 10 bases identical to TRBD2. The CDR3 is made up of 17 amino acids. CDR1 SNHLY and CDR2 FYNNEI come from the germline V gene. V gave up 2 bases and J gave up 1 base; unmatched junction bases: 6. The CDR3: CASSETAGGRGTDTQYF. CDR3 coding DNA: TGTGCCAGCAGTGAAACAGCGGGGGGGCGGGGCACAGATACGCAGTATTTT.

The chain links TRBV3-1 (or the pseudogene TRBV3-2) to TRBJ2-1; 9 nucleotides match TRBD2. The CDR3 is 17 residues long. Trimming removed 0 bases from V and 8 bases from J; junction bases left unmatched: 11. Germline lookup yields CDR1 LGHDT and CDR2 YNNKEL (reference sequence). The CDR3 loop reads CASSQDLASGAIDEQFF. Written as DNA, the CDR3 is TGTGCCAGCAGCCAAGATCTAGCTAGCGGGGCTATAGATGAGCAGTTCTTC.

This clone was counted a single time. The gene calls are TRBV29-1 and TRBJ1-2; no definite D call. The CDR3 runs to 12 residues. Germline V lookup: CDR1 SQVTM, CDR2 ANQGSEA. Trimming took off 4 bases at V and 10 bases at J, with 16 bases between the two ends. This chain's CDR3 is CSVALMGVDYTF. CDR3 nucleotide sequence: TGCAGCGTTGCTTTGATGGGCGTGGACTACACCTTC. The variable domain in full, completed from reference TRBV29-1 and TRBJ1-2, reads SAVISQKPSRDICQRGTSLTIQCQVDSQVTMMFWYRQQPGQSLTLIATANQGSEATYESGFVIDKFPISRPNLTFSTLTVSNMSPEDSSIYLCSVALMGVDYTFGSGTRLTVV.

This clone appeared once. V gene TRBV3-1 (or the pseudogene TRBV3-2) combines with J gene TRBJ1-1, with D unclear. Trimming cost V 3 bases and J 6 bases, with 14 bases left between them. The CDR3 is 14 residues long. The germline CDR1 and CDR2 sequences are LGHDT and YNNKEL (reference sequence). CDR3 coding DNA: TGTGCCAGCAGCCAGCCTCGGGAACCACCTGAAGCTTTCTTT. Amino acids: CASSQPREPPEAFF.

The V and J genes are TRBV9 and TRBJ2-5, with a weak D call TRBD1 (5 bases). The CDR3 loop spans 15 amino acids. Looked up from germline, CDR1 is SGDLS and CDR2 is YYNGEE. Trimming took 0 bases from V and 5 from J, leaving 14 bases between them. CDR3 sequence (DNA): TGTGCCAGCAGCGTAGGTCCCAGGGCGGAGGAGACCCAGTACTTC. Protein: CASSVGPRAEETQYF.

This clone was observed once. The rearrangement links TRBV28 to TRBJ2-5; maybe TRBD2 (6 bases). The CDR3 runs 14 residues. Germline-derived CDR1 and CDR2 are MDHEN and SYDVKM. Trimming left V 2 bases short and J 1 base short, with 8 bases between. The CDR3 DNA reads TGTGCCAGCAGTTTAACAGCGGGCCAAGAGACCCAGTACTTC. Protein: CASSLTAGQETQYF.

This chain joins TRBV27 and TRBJ1-6, with D unresolved. V was clipped by 4 bases and J by 8 bases, with 12 bases between them. The germline CDR1 and CDR2 sequences are MNHEY and SMNVEV (reference sequence). The CDR3 runs to 14 residues. CDR3 loop: CASSSVTPYSPLHF. The CDR3 DNA is TGTGCCAGCAGTTCCGTGACACCCTATTCACCCCTCCACTTT.

The chain has TRBV25-1 and TRBJ1-2, with TRBD1 matching 8 bases. The CDR3 covers 13 residues. With V trimmed by 6 bases and J by 8 bases, 8 bases remained unmatched. The germline V gene has CDR1 MGHDK and CDR2 SYGVNS. The CDR3 is CASRATGGRGYTF. In DNA form, the CDR3 reads TGTGCCAGCAGGGCCACAGGGGGTCGGGGCTACACCTTC.

The rearrangement uses TRBV19 and TRBJ1-2; 7 bases align to TRBD1. Germline V gene data show CDR1 as LNHDA and CDR2 as SQIVND (reference sequence). The CDR3 sequence is 14 residues long. The V and J ends lost 7 bases and 4 bases, in that order; junction bases with no gene match: 9. The CDR3: CASTQRQGFYGYTF. In DNA, the CDR3 is TGTGCCAGTACCCAACGACAGGGTTTCTATGGCTACACCTTC.

This clone was recorded a few times. CDR3 sequence reads: CSAEDLGAAFF. The CDR3 bases are TGCAGTGCTGAGGATTTGGGGGCTGCTTTCTTT. The chain recombines TRBV20-1 with TRBJ1-1; weak D call: TRBD1 (6 bases). Germline V gene lookup returns CDR1 DFQATT and CDR2 SNEGSKA (reference sequence). The CDR3 is 11 residues long. V lost 5 bases to trimming and J lost 11 bases, with 15 bases between them.

The genes are TRBV30 and TRBJ1-5; D is perhaps TRBD1 (6 bases). The CDR3 sequence is 13 residues long. Germline CDR1 and CDR2: GTSNPN and SVGIG (reference sequence). The germline V and J ends were trimmed by 2 bases and 10 bases, with 15 bases remaining between them. The CDR3 bases are TGTGCCTGGAGTCCAGGGGAACGAAATCCCCAGCATTTT. Translating it yields CAWSPGERNPQHF.

The chain couples TRBV5-4 to TRBJ1-2, with TRBD1 identical over 7 bases. Germline lookup yields CDR1 SGHNT and CDR2 YYREEE (reference sequence). This CDR3 contains 12 residues. V lost 5 bases to trimming and J lost 8 bases; unmatched junction nucleotides: 6. CDR3 loop: CASSSQGEGYTF. CDR3 coding DNA: TGTGCCAGCAGTTCCCAGGGGGAGGGCTACACCTTC.

The CDR3 DNA sequence: TGTGCCAGTAGTATTTGGCAGGGGGCAAATGGCTACACCTTC. Residues: CASSIWQGANGYTF. This chain uses TRBV19 with TRBJ1-2, with TRBD1 matching over 8 bases. Looked up from germline, CDR1 is LNHDA and CDR2 is SQIVND (reference sequence). The trim removed 3 bases at V and 6 bases at J, leaving 6 bases unmatched. The length of the CDR3 is 14 residues.